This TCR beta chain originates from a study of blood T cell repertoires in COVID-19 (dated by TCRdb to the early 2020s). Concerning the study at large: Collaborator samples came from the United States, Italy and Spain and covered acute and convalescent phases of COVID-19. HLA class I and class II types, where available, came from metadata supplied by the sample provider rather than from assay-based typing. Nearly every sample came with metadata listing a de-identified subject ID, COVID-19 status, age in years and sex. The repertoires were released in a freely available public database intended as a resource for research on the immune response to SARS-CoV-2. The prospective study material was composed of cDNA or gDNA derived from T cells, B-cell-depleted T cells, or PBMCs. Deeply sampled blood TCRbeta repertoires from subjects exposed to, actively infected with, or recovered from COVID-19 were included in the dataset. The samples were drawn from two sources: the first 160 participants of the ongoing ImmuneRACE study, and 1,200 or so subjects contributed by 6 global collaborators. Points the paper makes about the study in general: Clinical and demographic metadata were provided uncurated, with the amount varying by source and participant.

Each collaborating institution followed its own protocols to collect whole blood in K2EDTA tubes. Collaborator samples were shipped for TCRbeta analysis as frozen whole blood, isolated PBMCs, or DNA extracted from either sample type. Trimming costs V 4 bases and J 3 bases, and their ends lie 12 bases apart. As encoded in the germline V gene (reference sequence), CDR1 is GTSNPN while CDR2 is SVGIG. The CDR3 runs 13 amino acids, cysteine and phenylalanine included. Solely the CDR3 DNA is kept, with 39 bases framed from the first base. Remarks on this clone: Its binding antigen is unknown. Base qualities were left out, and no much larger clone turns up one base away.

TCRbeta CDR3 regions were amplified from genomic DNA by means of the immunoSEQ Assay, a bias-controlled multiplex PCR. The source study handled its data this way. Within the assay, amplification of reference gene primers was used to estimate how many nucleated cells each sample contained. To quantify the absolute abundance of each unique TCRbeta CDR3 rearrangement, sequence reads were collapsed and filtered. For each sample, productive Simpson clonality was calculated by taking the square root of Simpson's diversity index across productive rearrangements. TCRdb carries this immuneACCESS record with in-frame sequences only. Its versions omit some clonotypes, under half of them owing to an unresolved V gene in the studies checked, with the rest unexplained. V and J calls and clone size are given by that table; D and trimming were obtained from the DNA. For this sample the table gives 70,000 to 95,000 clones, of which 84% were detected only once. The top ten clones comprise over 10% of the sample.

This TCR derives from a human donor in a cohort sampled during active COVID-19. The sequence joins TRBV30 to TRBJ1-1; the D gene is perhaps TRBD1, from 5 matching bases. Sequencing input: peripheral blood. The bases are TGTGCCTGGACAGGGATCACGGACACTGAAGCTTTCTTT. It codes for CAWTGITDTEAFF.